The 32 T cell receptor beta chains presented below share a single source sample, sequenced in a study of shared clonotypes between healthy human individuals. TCRdb's table, derived via immunoSEQ multiplex PCR, lists solely in-frame clones and lacks some. Altogether over 2,000,000 clones are present, 85% to 95% being singletons, with the ten largest covering under 2%. As defined, naive CD8 cells were CD45RO-negative and positively selected for CCR7, with terminally differentiated effector memory CD45RA+ cells excluded. Sequenced: naive CD8+ T cells from PBMCs. The receptors stem from a man aged 18 to 29 in good health. Some clones in this sample may be carry-over from other donors' samples.

The genes are TRBV27 and TRBJ1-2; no definite D call. Germline-derived CDR1 and CDR2 are MNHEY and SMNVEV (reference sequence). This CDR3 comprises 13 residues. Trimming pared 5 bases from V and 5 bases from J, leaving 12 bases between. CDR3 coding DNA: TGTGCCAGCAGTCCCGGGATACCTTATGGCTACACCTTC. It encodes CASSPGIPYGYTF.

This clone was detected only once. The CDR3 coding sequence is TGTGCCAGCAGCTTTGACAGGGCAACGAACACCGGGGAGCTGTTTTTT. Its translation: CASSFDRATNTGELFF. This chain connects TRBV5-4 to TRBJ2-2, with TRBD1 matching 7 bases. CDR3 length: 16 residues. Germline V lookup: CDR1 SGHNT, CDR2 YYREEE (reference sequence). The ends lost 2 bases at V and 0 bases at J; junction bases unmatched: 4.

Concerning this clone itself: Other DNA variants within this sample encode the same CDR3. The V call is TRBV5-1, the J call TRBJ1-3; a weak D match, TRBD1 (5 bases). Deletions cut 0 bases from V and 0 bases from J, with 7 bases between. The CDR3 has 15 amino acids. Per the germline V gene, CDR1 is SGHRS and CDR2 is YFSETQ. CDR3 residues: CASSLVGDSGNTIYF. The CDR3 DNA is TGCGCCAGCAGCTTGGTAGGGGACTCTGGAAACACCATATATTTT.

Of note for this clone: Other DNA sequences in this specimen translate into the identical CDR3. The rearrangement uses TRBV20-1 and TRBJ2-7, with D uncertain. CDR1 is DFQATT and CDR2 is SNEGSKA in the germline V gene (reference sequence). Trimming left V 7 bases short and J 3 bases short, with 7 bases between. The CDR3 consists of 10 residues. DNA for the CDR3: TGCAGTGTTGGCAGCTACGAGCAGTACTTC. Translating it yields CSVGSYEQYF.

This chain joins TRBV28 and TRBJ1-5; a weak D match, TRBD1 (6 bases). V lost 7 bases and J 8 bases, leaving 12 bases between the germline ends. The CDR3 has 12 residues. Germline V CDR1 and CDR2: MDHEN, SYDVKM. The CDR3: CASIGGLEPQHF. As DNA, the CDR3 is TGTGCCAGCATAGGGGGTTTGGAGCCCCAGCATTTT.

The chain is built from TRBV6-5 and TRBJ1-6, with D maybe TRBD1 (5 bases). From germline, CDR1 is MNHEY and CDR2 SVGAGI. The CDR3 totals 14 residues. V was cut by 5 bases and J by 10 bases, with 15 bases left in between. DNA of the CDR3: TGTGCCAGCAGTCCGGGACGGTCCTCATCACCCCTCCACTTT. Translated: CASSPGRSSSPLHF.

The genes are TRBV29-1 and TRBJ2-7; 8 bases are shared with TRBD1. From germline, CDR1 is SQVTM and CDR2 ANQGSEA. The CDR3 has 15 residues. Losses at the gene ends were 3 bases for V and 6 bases for J; bases not matched to a gene: 13. CDR3 bases: TGCAGCGTTGAGGTTGTGGGACAGGTTATCCTCGAGCAGTACTTC. Amino acid sequence: CSVEVVGQVILEQYF.

The V call is TRBV10-3, the J call TRBJ2-2; 9 bases agree with TRBD2. Trimming cost V 4 bases and J 5 bases; bases outside gene matches: 5. Germline V lookup: CDR1 ENHRY, CDR2 SYGVKD. This CDR3 comprises 15 residues. This CDR3 is CAISAGGRVTGELFF. In DNA form, the CDR3 reads TGTGCCATCAGTGCTGGCGGGAGGGTTACCGGGGAGCTGTTTTTT.

Only one count was recorded for this clone. This sequence joins TRBV27 and TRBJ2-7, with 14 positions matching TRBD2. The CDR3 totals 16 residues. The germline gives CDR1 MNHEY, CDR2 SMNVEV (reference sequence). V shed 5 bases, J shed 4 bases, and the junction held 7 bases outside the gene matches. The CDR3 loop is CASSLRTSGGPYEQYF. In DNA form, the CDR3 reads TGTGCCAGCAGTCTAAGGACTAGCGGGGGGCCTTACGAGCAGTACTTC.

As regards this clone: Other DNA sequences within the sample encode an identical CDR3. V gene TRBV7-9 combines with J gene TRBJ2-7; D possibly corresponds to TRBD2 (5 bases). The V end was cut by 2 bases, the J end by 3 bases, with 8 bases between. The germline V gene has CDR1 SEHNR and CDR2 FQNEAQ (reference sequence). This CDR3 is 13 amino acids long. This CDR3 is CASSLPGSYEQYF. The CDR3 DNA sequence: TGTGCCAGCAGCTTACCGGGGAGCTACGAGCAGTACTTC.

This chain links TRBV2 with TRBJ2-2, with 10 bases identical to TRBD2. Germline CDR1 is SNHLY and CDR2 is FYNNEI. V gave up 6 bases and J gave up 7 bases; unmatched junction bases: 8. The length of the CDR3 is 15 residues. The CDR3 nucleotides are TGTGCCAGCAGAGCTAGCGGGGGACGGGGCGGGGAGCTGTTTTTT. Its protein is CASRASGGRGGELFF. The full variable domain, rest sourced from reference TRBV2 and TRBJ2-2, is EPEVTQTPSHQVTQMGQEVILRCVPISNHLYFYWYRQILGQKVEFLVSFYNNEISEKSEIFDDQFSVERPDGSNFTLKIRSTKLEDSAMYFCASRASGGRGGELFFGEGSRLTVL.

The chain employs TRBV19 and TRBJ2-1; either TRBD1 or TRBD2 may supply D (6 bases each). Trimming left V 1 base short and J 3 bases short, with 13 bases between. The germline V gene has CDR1 LNHDA and CDR2 SQIVND (reference sequence). CDR3 length: 16 residues. This chain's CDR3 is CASSIAGGLIYNEQFF. CDR3 bases: TGTGCCAGTAGTATAGCCGGGGGCCTAATCTACAATGAGCAGTTCTTC. Full variable domain (remainder filled in from reference TRBV19 and TRBJ2-1): DGGITQSPKYLFRKEGQNVTLSCEQNLNHDAMYWYRQDPGQGLRLIYYSQIVNDFQKGDIAEGYSVSREKKESFPLTVTSAQKNPTAFYLCASSIAGGLIYNEQFFGPGTRLTVL.

The rearrangement joins TRBV11-2 to TRBJ2-7; D remains ambiguous. Germline V lookup: CDR1 SGHAT, CDR2 FQNNGV. V dropped 0 bases and J dropped 5 bases, with 8 bases sitting between them. The CDR3 consists of 13 residues. For the CDR3, the DNA is TGTGCCAGCAGCTTAGATGGGTCTAACGAGCAGTACTTC. Protein product: CASSLDGSNEQYF.

The chain employs TRBV7-6 and TRBJ2-1; 9 bases match TRBD2. CDR1 is SGHVS and CDR2 is FNYEAQ in the germline V gene. J lost 5 bases, V lost 1 base, and 6 bases had no gene match. The CDR3 is 16 residues long. The CDR3 here is CASSLVGGRVDNEQFF. The DNA for the CDR3 is TGTGCCAGCAGCTTAGTTGGCGGGAGGGTAGACAATGAGCAGTTCTTC.

This chain connects TRBV7-8 to TRBJ2-7, with 7 bases that match TRBD2. With V trimmed by 3 bases and J by 3 bases, 5 bases remained unmatched. The CDR3 covers 14 residues. Per the germline V gene, CDR1 is SGHVS and CDR2 is FQNEAQ. CDR3 loop: CASSFPGTNYEQYF. CDR3 bases: TGTGCCAGCAGCTTTCCCGGGACTAACTACGAGCAGTACTTC.

The V gene is TRBV28, the J gene TRBJ1-2; TRBD1 matches at 7 bases. The CDR3 length is 12 residues. V shed 6 bases, J shed 8 bases, and the junction held 6 bases outside the gene matches. CDR1 and CDR2 (germline): MDHEN, SYDVKM. The CDR3 region is CASRATGVGYTF. CDR3 bases: TGTGCCAGCAGAGCTACAGGGGTCGGCTACACCTTC.

A word on this clone: The sample has other DNA sequences that encode this CDR3 too. The chain uses TRBV2 and TRBJ2-7, with TRBD2 as a possible D gene (6 bases). CDR1 is SNHLY and CDR2 is FYNNEI in the germline V gene. The CDR3 is 13 residues long. V was trimmed by 4 bases and J by 0 bases, leaving 7 bases between them. The CDR3 loop reads CASSAGDSYEQYF. Here the CDR3 DNA reads TGTGCCAGCAGTGCGGGAGACTCCTACGAGCAGTACTTC.

A remark on this clone: The same CDR3 is also encoded by other DNA sequences in this sample. The chain employs TRBV19 and TRBJ1-5, with D maybe TRBD1 (5 bases). Per the germline V gene, CDR1 is LNHDA and CDR2 is SQIVND (reference sequence). The length of the CDR3 is 13 residues. Trimming left V 5 bases short and J 4 bases short, with 9 bases between. DNA for the CDR3: TGTGCCAGTAGTCCCGGGGGTAATCAGCCCCAGCATTTT. Its translation is CASSPGGNQPQHF.

The chain is built from TRBV27 and TRBJ2-1, with 8 nucleotides matching TRBD2. The CDR3 has 14 amino acids. V lost 5 bases to trimming and J lost 10 bases; unmatched junction nucleotides: 10. CDR1 is MNHEY and CDR2 is SMNVEV in the germline V gene (reference sequence). The CDR3 DNA follows: TGTGCCAGCAGTCTATTTCCGGGACTAGTGGAGCAGTTCTTC. Translated: CASSLFPGLVEQFF.

This sequence joins TRBV7-9 and TRBJ2-7, with D possibly matching TRBD2 (5 bases). From germline, CDR1 is SEHNR and CDR2 FQNEAQ (reference sequence). V was trimmed by 1 base and J by 2 bases, leaving 12 bases between them. The CDR3 sequence is 15 residues long. For the CDR3, the DNA is TGTGCCAGCAGCTTAGATAGCGAGAAAACCTACGAGCAGTACTTC. Amino acids: CASSLDSEKTYEQYF.

V and J are TRBV28 and TRBJ2-4; D not resolved. The CDR3 totals 15 residues. CDR1 MDHEN and CDR2 SYDVKM come from the germline V gene. The V end was cut by 4 bases, the J end by 2 bases, with 12 bases between. The CDR3 protein is CASSSPGRTKNIQYF. The DNA of the CDR3 is TGTGCCAGCAGTTCCCCGGGCAGAACCAAAAACATTCAGTACTTC.

The V call is TRBV4-3, the J call TRBJ2-2, with unresolved D. Germline CDR1 and CDR2: LGHNA and YSLEER. CDR3 size: 15 residues. V was clipped by 0 bases and J by 6 bases, with 11 bases between them. The CDR3 reads CASSQDGRVAGELFF. The CDR3 nucleotides read TGCGCCAGCAGCCAAGATGGAAGGGTCGCCGGGGAGCTGTTTTTT.

Written as DNA, the CDR3 is TGTGCCAGCCACAGTTTTCGCGGATACAATGAGCAGTTCTTC. Translating gives CASHSFRGYNEQFF. J is TRBJ2-1 and V is TRBV28, with unresolved D. This CDR3 contains 14 residues. The germline CDR1 and CDR2 sequences are MDHEN and SYDVKM. V dropped 8 bases and J dropped 4 bases, with 15 bases sitting between them.

This chain connects TRBV29-1 to TRBJ2-4; no definite D call. V was cut by 4 bases and J by 3 bases, with 10 bases left in between. Germline V gene data show CDR1 as SQVTM and CDR2 as ANQGSEA. The CDR3 is made up of 13 amino acids. CDR3 bases: TGCAGCGTTGCTGGGCAGGACAAAAACATTCAGTACTTC. Translation: CSVAGQDKNIQYF.

V and J are TRBV7-9 and TRBJ1-4; TRBD1 might be the D (6 bases). V lost 6 bases to trimming and J lost 8 bases, with 19 bases between them. CDR1 and CDR2 from the germline V gene are SEHNR and FQNEAQ (reference sequence). CDR3 length equals 15 residues. The CDR3 here is CASSYRGQGGEKLFF. The CDR3 bases are TGTGCCAGCAGTTACCGGGGGCAGGGCGGCGAAAAACTGTTTTTT.

The V call is TRBV11-2, the J call TRBJ2-7; D may match TRBD1 or TRBD2 (5 bases each). The ends were cut back, 7 bases at V and 5 bases at J, with 9 bases in the middle. Germline CDR1 is SGHAT and CDR2 is FQNNGV. CDR3 length: 11 amino acids. CDR3: CASTPGHEQYF. In DNA, the CDR3 is TGTGCCAGCACCCCGGGGCACGAGCAGTACTTC.

This clone was recorded once. This chain connects TRBV7-9 to TRBJ1-1; TRBD1 matches 9 bases. CDR1 and CDR2 (germline): SEHNR, FQNEAQ (reference sequence). CDR3 length equals 14 residues. V lost 5 bases and J lost 1; bases outside the gene matches: 2. CDR3 bases: TGTGCCAGCAGCCGGGACAGGGCGAACACTGAAGCTTTCTTT. It is translated as CASSRDRANTEAFF.

This clone was detected a few times. The rearrangement uses TRBV7-9 and TRBJ2-3, with 7 nucleotides matching TRBD2. CDR1 is SEHNR, CDR2 FQNEAQ, per germline (reference sequence). The CDR3 is 15 residues long. The ends lost 0 bases at V and 2 bases at J; junction bases unmatched: 2. The CDR3 spells CASSLAGGPTDTQYF. The CDR3 coding sequence is TGTGCCAGCAGCTTAGCGGGAGGGCCCACAGATACGCAGTATTTT.

The chain carries TRBV18 and TRBJ2-7, with unresolved D. Germline CDR1 is KGHSH and CDR2 is LQKENI. This CDR3 has 16 amino acids. Trimming removed 3 bases from V and 1 base from J, with 16 bases in between. CDR3: CASSPPLGHSSYEQYF. In DNA, the CDR3 is TGTGCCAGCTCACCCCCCCTCGGCCACTCTTCCTACGAGCAGTACTTC.

The chain carries TRBV21-1 and TRBJ2-7; the DNA was not compared with TRBD1, the D call given in the table. TRBV21-1 is a listed pseudogene. CDR3 length: 17 residues. The CDR3 protein is CASSSTKWDRANYEQYF. As DNA, the CDR3 is TGTGCCAGCAGCTCAACAAAATGGGACAGGGCCAACTACGAGCAGTACTTC.

This chain uses TRBV2 with TRBJ2-2; 7 nucleotides match TRBD2. The V gene end was trimmed by 4 bases and the J gene end by 3 bases; junction bases not matched to a gene: 5. Germline V gene data show CDR1 as SNHLY and CDR2 as FYNNEI. The CDR3 extends over 15 amino acids. Written as DNA, the CDR3 is TGTGCCAGCAGTGGTCCTAGCGGATACACCGGGGAGCTGTTTTTT. Residues: CASSGPSGYTGELFF.

V gene TRBV11-2 combines with J gene TRBJ2-5, with TRBD2 matching over 9 bases. With 1 base clipped from V and 4 bases from J, the junction kept 7 bases outside the gene matches. Germline lookup yields CDR1 SGHAT and CDR2 FQNNGV. This CDR3 contains 16 residues. The CDR3 nucleotides are TGTGCCAGCAGCTTAGGGGCGGGAGGGTCTGTAGAGACCCAGTACTTC. Encoded protein: CASSLGAGGSVETQYF.